A selection of T cell receptor beta chains follows, all from one sample in a study of shared clonotypes between healthy human individuals. Generated by immunoSEQ multiplex PCR, the TCRdb table keeps only in-frame clones and is missing some. The table shows a few million clones, with 85% to 95% occurring only once. Sequenced material: naive CD4+ T cells from PBMCs. The source is a man aged 18 to 35 in good health. Some clones in this sample may be carry-over from other donors' samples. The CDR3 runs from the conserved cysteine through the conserved F or W. A D gene is named only where the DNA matches it firmly. Clone size is given for some rows only: seen once, a few or many times, or a class if the clone is expanded.

j_call	clone_size	d_call	v_call	cdr3_aa	cdr3_nt
TRBJ1-4	.	.	TRBV7-9	CASSPDQGREKLFF	TGTGCCAGCAGCCCAGATCAGGGCCGGGAAAAACTGTTTTTT
TRBJ1-2	.	.	TRBV28	CASSTQGHGYTF	TGTGCCAGCAGCACACAGGGACATGGCTACACCTTC
TRBJ2-1	.	TRBD2	TRBV7-7	CASSPGLAGPNEQFF	TGTGCCAGCAGCCCTGGACTAGCGGGGCCAAATGAGCAGTTCTTC
TRBJ2-1	.	TRBD1	TRBV19	CASSIGGTGVFNEQFF	TGTGCCAGTAGTATCGGTGGGACAGGGGTTTTCAATGAGCAGTTCTTC
TRBJ2-7	.	.	TRBV5-5	CASSLGGIGDEQYF	TGTGCCAGCAGCTTAGGGGGGATCGGCGACGAGCAGTACTTC
TRBJ2-5	.	TRBD1	TRBV5-1	CASSGTGQETQYF	TGCGCCAGCAGTGGGACAGGCCAAGAGACCCAGTACTTC
TRBJ1-5	.	.	TRBV28	CASSLTGQPQHF	TGTGCCAGCAGCCTCACCGGTCAGCCCCAGCATTTT
TRBJ2-7	.	.	TRBV14	CASSQDVPPAQYF	TGTGCCAGCAGCCAAGACGTACCTCCCGCGCAGTACTTC
TRBJ1-3	.	.	TRBV6-1	CASSTTRAGGNTIYF	TGTGCCAGCAGTACGACTCGGGCAGGAGGAAACACCATATATTTT
TRBJ2-1	.	TRBD2	TRBV18	CASSPNLSGSLYNEQFF	TGTGCCAGCTCACCCAACCTTAGCGGGAGCCTCTACAATGAGCAGTTCTTC
TRBJ1-6	.	TRBD1	TRBV6-5	CATRTGDSPLHF	TGTGCCACCCGGACAGGGGATTCACCCCTCCACTTT
TRBJ2-7	.	.	TRBV5-1	CASSLGQGSYEQYF	TGCGCCAGCAGCTTGGGGCAAGGTTCCTACGAGCAGTACTTC
TRBJ2-7	.	.	TRBV27	CASSPGRIYEQYF	TGTGCCAGCAGTCCGGGACGGATATACGAGCAGTACTTC
TRBJ2-5	.	TRBD2	TRBV7-9	CASSPRLSGRSWEETQYF	TGTGCCAGCAGCCCCCGTTTGAGCGGGAGATCGTGGGAAGAGACCCAGTACTTC
TRBJ2-1	once	.	TRBV19	CASRVGLGSGRSYNEQFF	TGTGCCAGTAGGGTCGGACTGGGTAGCGGCCGATCCTACAATGAGCAGTTCTTC
TRBJ1-5	.	.	TRBV28	CASRAEQDYQPQHF	TGTGCCAGCAGGGCCGAGCAGGACTATCAGCCCCAGCATTTT
TRBJ2-3	.	.	TRBV5-1	CASSPLNGRSTDTQYF	TGCGCCAGCAGCCCCCTGAACGGGAGATCCACAGATACGCAGTATTTT
TRBJ2-3	.	TRBD2	TRBV29-1	CSVSSGTDTQYF	TGCAGCGTCTCTAGCGGAACAGATACGCAGTATTTT
TRBJ2-7	once	TRBD2	TRBV2	CASSAGTSGSTGFYEQYF	TGTGCCAGCAGCGCCGGGACTAGCGGGAGTACGGGATTCTACGAGCAGTACTTC
TRBJ2-7	once	.	TRBV5-1	CASSPVGPEISYEQYF	TGCGCCAGCAGCCCGGTTGGGCCTGAGATATCCTACGAGCAGTACTTC
TRBJ1-2	.	.	TRBV25-1	CASSEPGGAVYGYTF	TGTGCCAGCAGTGAACCCGGGGGCGCAGTCTATGGCTACACCTTC
TRBJ1-4	.	.	TRBV5-6	CASSTWTAFATNEKLFF	TGTGCCAGCAGCACTTGGACGGCCTTTGCAACTAATGAAAAACTGTTTTTT
TRBJ1-4	.	.	TRBV27	CASSFLGPGRIEKLFF	TGTGCCAGCAGTTTTCTAGGTCCAGGGCGGATCGAAAAACTGTTTTTT
TRBJ2-2	.	.	TRBV28	CASRSLTGELFF	TGTGCCAGCAGATCCCTCACTGGGGAGCTGTTTTTT
TRBJ2-3	.	.	TRBV5-1	CASTPGAGDTTDTQYF	TGCGCCAGCACCCCGGGGGCGGGAGACACCACAGATACGCAGTATTTT
TRBJ1-1	.	.	TRBV29-1	CSVGVGVNTEAFF	TGCAGCGTTGGGGTGGGAGTCAACACTGAAGCTTTCTTT
TRBJ2-1	.	.	TRBV18	CASSPTVLTISYNEQFF	TGTGCCAGCTCACCCACTGTCTTGACCATCTCCTACAATGAGCAGTTCTTC
TRBJ2-3	once	.	TRBV7-3	CASSSQGNTQYF	TGTGCCAGCAGCTCTCAGGGGAATACGCAGTATTTT
TRBJ2-4	.	TRBD1	TRBV5-1	CASSPGTGLAKNIQYF	TGCGCCAGCAGTCCCGGGACAGGTTTAGCCAAAAACATTCAGTACTTC
TRBJ1-1	.	.	TRBV14	CASSQDWGSMNTEAFF	TGTGCCAGCAGCCAAGATTGGGGCAGCATGAACACTGAAGCTTTCTTT
TRBJ2-5	.	.	TRBV11-2	CASSSSRSEETQYF	TGTGCCAGCAGCTCTTCCCGCAGTGAAGAGACCCAGTACTTC
TRBJ2-4	.	TRBD1	TRBV19	CASSLRDRGKNIQYF	TGTGCCAGTAGCCTCCGGGACAGGGGGAAAAACATTCAGTACTTC
TRBJ1-2	.	.	TRBV15	CATKEGTNYGYTF	TGTGCCACCAAGGAGGGAACTAACTATGGCTACACCTTC
TRBJ2-2	.	TRBD2	TRBV7-2	CASSLVGTIKTGELFF	TGTGCCAGCAGCTTAGTAGGGACTATAAAGACCGGGGAGCTGTTTTTT
TRBJ1-4	.	.	TRBV5-4	CASSPSPLENEKLFF	TGTGCCAGCAGCCCCTCCCCCCTAGAGAATGAAAAACTGTTTTTT
TRBJ2-7	.	.	TRBV29-1	CSVEGGGSYEQYF	TGCAGCGTTGAGGGAGGAGGTTCCTACGAGCAGTACTTC
TRBJ2-2	.	TRBD2	TRBV7-2	CASSLLAGANTGELFF	TGTGCCAGCAGCTTGTTAGCGGGCGCGAACACCGGGGAGCTGTTTTTT
TRBJ2-1	.	TRBD1	TRBV28	CASSSHRGLSSYNEQFF	TGTGCCAGCAGTTCCCACAGGGGGCTGAGCTCCTACAATGAGCAGTTCTTC
TRBJ2-7	.	TRBD2	TRBV4-2	CASSQEASGSYEQYF	TGTGCCAGCAGCCAAGAGGCTAGCGGCTCCTACGAGCAGTACTTC
TRBJ1-4	.	.	TRBV30	CAWSKSGAREKLFF	TGTGCCTGGAGTAAGAGTGGGGCACGGGAAAAACTGTTTTTT
TRBJ2-3	once	.	TRBV19	CASSSDKDTQYF	TGTGCCAGTAGTTCGGACAAGGATACGCAGTATTTT
TRBJ2-7	.	.	TRBV6-1	CASSEDEQYF	TGTGCCAGCAGTGAAGACGAGCAGTACTTC
TRBJ2-3	.	TRBD2	TRBV4-1	CASSSTSGRAPTDTQYF	TGCGCCAGCAGCTCAACTAGCGGGAGGGCGCCGACAGATACGCAGTATTTT
TRBJ2-1	.	.	TRBV7-2	CASSLSGSGDYPYNEQFF	TGTGCCAGCAGCTTATCGGGTTCGGGAGACTATCCCTACAATGAGCAGTTCTTC
TRBJ2-5	.	.	TRBV5-5	CASSLGGRGETQYF	TGTGCCAGCAGCCTTGGGGGCAGGGGAGAGACCCAGTACTTC
TRBJ2-7	.	TRBD1	TRBV28	CASSFGTGGTAEQYF	TGTGCCAGCAGTTTCGGGACAGGGGGTACGGCCGAGCAGTACTTC
TRBJ2-7	.	TRBD2	TRBV7-9	CASSLVGLADSYEQYF	TGTGCCAGCAGCTTAGTAGGGCTAGCGGATTCCTACGAGCAGTACTTC
TRBJ2-5	.	.	TRBV5-1	CASSLEGGQETQYF	TGCGCCAGCAGCTTAGAGGGGGGTCAAGAGACCCAGTACTTC
TRBJ1-5	once	TRBD1	TRBV5-1	CASTPDRSQHF	TGCGCCAGCACCCCGGACAGGTCCCAGCATTTT
TRBJ1-1	.	.	TRBV29-1	CSVGWGLNTEAFF	TGCAGCGTTGGCTGGGGGTTGAACACTGAAGCTTTCTTT
TRBJ2-5	.	.	TRBV7-9	CASSSAPETQYF	TGTGCCAGCAGTTCCGCCCCGGAGACCCAGTACTTC
TRBJ2-1	.	TRBD1	TRBV9	CASSEGAGAYNEQFF	TGTGCCAGCAGCGAGGGGGCTGGGGCCTACAATGAGCAGTTCTTC
TRBJ2-7	.	.	TRBV7-9	CASSLEVRAYEQYF	TGTGCCAGCAGCTTAGAGGTCAGGGCCTACGAGCAGTACTTC
TRBJ1-1	.	.	TRBV7-9	CASSPSGGTEAFF	TGTGCCAGCAGCCCTAGCGGCGGGACTGAAGCTTTCTTT